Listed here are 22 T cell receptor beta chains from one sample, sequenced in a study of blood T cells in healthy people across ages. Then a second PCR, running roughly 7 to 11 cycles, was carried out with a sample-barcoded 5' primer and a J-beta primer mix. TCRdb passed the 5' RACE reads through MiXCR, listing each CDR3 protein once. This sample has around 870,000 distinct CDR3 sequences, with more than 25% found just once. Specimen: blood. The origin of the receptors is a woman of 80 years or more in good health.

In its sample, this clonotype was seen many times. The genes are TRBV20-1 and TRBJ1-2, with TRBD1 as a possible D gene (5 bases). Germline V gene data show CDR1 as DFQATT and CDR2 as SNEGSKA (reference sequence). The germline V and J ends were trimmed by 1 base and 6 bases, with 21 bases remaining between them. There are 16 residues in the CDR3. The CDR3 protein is CSARASGAGILHGYTF. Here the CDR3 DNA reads TGCAGTGCTAGAGCGTCCGGGGCAGGGATTCTCCATGGCTACACCTTC.

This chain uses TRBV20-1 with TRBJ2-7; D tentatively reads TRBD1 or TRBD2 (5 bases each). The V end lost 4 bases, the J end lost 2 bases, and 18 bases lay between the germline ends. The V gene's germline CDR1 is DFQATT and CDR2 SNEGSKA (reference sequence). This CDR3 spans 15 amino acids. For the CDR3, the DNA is TGCAGTGCTACAGCCCTCCGGGGCCTTCCCTACGAGCAGTACTTC. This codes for CSATALRGLPYEQYF.

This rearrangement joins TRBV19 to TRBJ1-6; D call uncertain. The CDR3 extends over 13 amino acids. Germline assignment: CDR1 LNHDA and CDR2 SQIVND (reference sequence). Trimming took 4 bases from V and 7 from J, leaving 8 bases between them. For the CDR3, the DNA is TGTGCCAGTAGTACCCTTCGAAATTCACCCCTCCACTTT. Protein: CASSTLRNSPLHF.

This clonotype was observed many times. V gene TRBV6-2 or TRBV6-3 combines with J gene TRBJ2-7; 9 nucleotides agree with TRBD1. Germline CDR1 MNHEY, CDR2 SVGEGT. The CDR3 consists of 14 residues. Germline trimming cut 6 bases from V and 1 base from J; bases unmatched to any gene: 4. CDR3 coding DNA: TGTGCCAGCAGGACCGGGACAGGGTCCTACGAGCAGTACTTC. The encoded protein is CASRTGTGSYEQYF.

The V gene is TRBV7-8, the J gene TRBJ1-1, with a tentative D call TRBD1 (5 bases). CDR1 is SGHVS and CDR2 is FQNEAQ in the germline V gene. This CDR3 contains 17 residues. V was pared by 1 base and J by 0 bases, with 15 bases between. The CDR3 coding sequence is TGTGCCAGCAGCTTAGTTTGGGGGGGGGTGTTGAACACTGAAGCTTTCTTT. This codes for CASSLVWGGVLNTEAFF.

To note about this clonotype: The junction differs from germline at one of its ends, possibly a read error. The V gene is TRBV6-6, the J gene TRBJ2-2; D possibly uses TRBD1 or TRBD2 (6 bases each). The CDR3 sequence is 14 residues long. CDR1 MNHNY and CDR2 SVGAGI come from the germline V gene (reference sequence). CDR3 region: CVSTGAGLTGELFF. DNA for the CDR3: TGTGTCAGCACGGGGGCCGGCTTAACCGGGGAGCTGTTTTTT.

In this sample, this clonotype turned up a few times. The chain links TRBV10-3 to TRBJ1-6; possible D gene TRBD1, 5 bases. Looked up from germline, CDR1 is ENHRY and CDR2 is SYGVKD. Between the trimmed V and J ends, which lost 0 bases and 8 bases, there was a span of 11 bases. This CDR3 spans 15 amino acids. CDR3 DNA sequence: TGTGCCATCAGTGAGTCGGGGGGGGAGTATTCACCCCTCCACTTT. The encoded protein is CAISESGGEYSPLHF.

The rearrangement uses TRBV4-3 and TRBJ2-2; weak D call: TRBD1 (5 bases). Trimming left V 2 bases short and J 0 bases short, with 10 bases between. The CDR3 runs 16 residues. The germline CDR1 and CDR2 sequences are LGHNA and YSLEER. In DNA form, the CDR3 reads TGCGCCAGCAGCCAACACAGGACGGCGAACACCGGGGAGCTGTTTTTT. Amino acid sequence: CASSQHRTANTGELFF.

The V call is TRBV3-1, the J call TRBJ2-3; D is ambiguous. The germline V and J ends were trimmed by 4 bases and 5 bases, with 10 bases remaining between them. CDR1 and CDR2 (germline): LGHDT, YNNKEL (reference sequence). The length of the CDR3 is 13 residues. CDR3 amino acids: CASSLKGLDTQYF. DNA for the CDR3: TGTGCCAGCAGCCTAAAAGGCCTAGATACGCAGTATTTT.

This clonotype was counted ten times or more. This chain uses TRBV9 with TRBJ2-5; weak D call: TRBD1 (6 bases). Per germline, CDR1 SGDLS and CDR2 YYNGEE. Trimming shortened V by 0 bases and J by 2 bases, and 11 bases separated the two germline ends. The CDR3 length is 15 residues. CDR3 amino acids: CASSVVQGGQETQYF. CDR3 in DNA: TGTGCCAGCAGCGTAGTACAGGGTGGTCAAGAGACCCAGTACTTC.

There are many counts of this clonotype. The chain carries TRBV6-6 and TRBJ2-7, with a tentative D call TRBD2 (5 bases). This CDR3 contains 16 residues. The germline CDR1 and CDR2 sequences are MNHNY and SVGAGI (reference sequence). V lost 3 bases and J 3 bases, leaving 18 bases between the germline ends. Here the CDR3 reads CASSYSWGGSGYEQYF. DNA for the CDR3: TGTGCCAGCAGTTATTCCTGGGGTGGCAGCGGCTACGAGCAGTACTTC.

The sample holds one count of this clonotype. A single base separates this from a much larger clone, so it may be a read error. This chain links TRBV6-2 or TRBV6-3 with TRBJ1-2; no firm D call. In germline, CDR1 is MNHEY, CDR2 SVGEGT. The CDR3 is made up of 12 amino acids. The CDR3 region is CAGSYQLYGYTF. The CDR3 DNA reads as TGTGCCGGCAGTTACCAGCTCTATGGCTACACCTTC.

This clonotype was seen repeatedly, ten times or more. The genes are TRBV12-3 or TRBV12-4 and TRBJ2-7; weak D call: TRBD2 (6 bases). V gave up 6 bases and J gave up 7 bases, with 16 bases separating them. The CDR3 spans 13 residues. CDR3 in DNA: TGTGCCAGCAGGGCCGGAGGGGCTGGGGAGCAGTACTTC. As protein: CASRAGGAGEQYF.

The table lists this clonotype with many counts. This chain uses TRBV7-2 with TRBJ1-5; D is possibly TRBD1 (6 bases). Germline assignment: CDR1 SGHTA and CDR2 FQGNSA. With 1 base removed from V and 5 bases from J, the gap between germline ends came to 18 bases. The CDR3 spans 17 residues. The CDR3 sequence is CASSLGGTPGVHQPQHF. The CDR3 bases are TGTGCCAGCAGCTTAGGAGGGACACCCGGCGTCCATCAGCCCCAGCATTTT.

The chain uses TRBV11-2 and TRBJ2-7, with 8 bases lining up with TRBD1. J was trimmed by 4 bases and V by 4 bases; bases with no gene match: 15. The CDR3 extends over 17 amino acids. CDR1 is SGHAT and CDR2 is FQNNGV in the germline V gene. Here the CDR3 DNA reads TGTGCCAGCAGCTCGAATCTGGGTGACAGGGGAAGATACGAGCAGTACTTC. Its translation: CASSSNLGDRGRYEQYF. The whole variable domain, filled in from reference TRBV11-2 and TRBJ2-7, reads EAGVAQSPRYKIIEKRQSVAFWCNPISGHATLYWYQQILGQGPKLLIQFQNNGVVDDSQLPKDRFSAERLKGVDSTLKIQPAKLEDSAVYLCASSSNLGDRGRYEQYFGPGTRLTVT.

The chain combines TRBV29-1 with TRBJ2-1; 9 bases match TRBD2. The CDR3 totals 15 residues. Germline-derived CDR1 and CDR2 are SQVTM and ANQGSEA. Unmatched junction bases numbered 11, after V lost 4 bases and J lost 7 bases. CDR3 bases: TGCAGCGTTGGTCTCGGGACTAGCCTTATAAATGAGCAGTTCTTC. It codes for CSVGLGTSLINEQFF.

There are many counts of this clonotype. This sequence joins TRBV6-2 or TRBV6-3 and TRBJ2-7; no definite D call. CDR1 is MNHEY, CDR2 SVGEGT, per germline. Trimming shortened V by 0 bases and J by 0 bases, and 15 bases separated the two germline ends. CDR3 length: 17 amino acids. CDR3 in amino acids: CASSYSSYGVFSYEQYF. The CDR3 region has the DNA TGTGCCAGCAGTTACTCCTCGTACGGCGTTTTCTCCTACGAGCAGTACTTC.

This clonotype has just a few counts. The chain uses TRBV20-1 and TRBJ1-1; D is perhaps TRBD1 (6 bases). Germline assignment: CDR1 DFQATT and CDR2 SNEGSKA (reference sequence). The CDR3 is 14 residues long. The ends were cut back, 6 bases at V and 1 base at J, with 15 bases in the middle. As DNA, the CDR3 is TGCAGTGCCGAAGAGGGACACTCGAACACTGAAGCTTTCTTT. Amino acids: CSAEEGHSNTEAFF.

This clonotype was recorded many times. The CDR3 DNA follows: TGCGCCAGCAGCCAAGTATTCTCCGGGACAGGGGAGTATGGCTACACCTTC. This codes for CASSQVFSGTGEYGYTF. This chain connects TRBV4-3 to TRBJ1-2, with 10 bases that match TRBD1. This CDR3 comprises 17 residues. CDR1 and CDR2 (germline): LGHNA, YSLEER. The V and J ends lost 1 base and 5 bases, in that order; junction bases with no gene match: 10.

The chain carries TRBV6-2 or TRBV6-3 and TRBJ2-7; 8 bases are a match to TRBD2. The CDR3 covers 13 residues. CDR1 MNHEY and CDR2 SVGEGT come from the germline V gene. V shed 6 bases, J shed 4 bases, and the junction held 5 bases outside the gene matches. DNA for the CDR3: TGTGCCAGCAGGGTTCGACTAGCGTACGAGCAGTACTTC. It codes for CASRVRLAYEQYF.

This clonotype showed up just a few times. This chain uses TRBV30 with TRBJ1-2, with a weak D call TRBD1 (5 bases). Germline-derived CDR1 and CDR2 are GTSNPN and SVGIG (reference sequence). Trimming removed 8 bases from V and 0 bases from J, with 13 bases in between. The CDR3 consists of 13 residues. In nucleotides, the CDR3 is TGTGCCCGGGACGTCCGGACTAACTATGGCTACACCTTC. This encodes CARDVRTNYGYTF.

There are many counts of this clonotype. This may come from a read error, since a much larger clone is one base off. In nucleotides, the CDR3 is TGCAGTGCTCACCCCTCAGGCTACAATGAGCAGTACTTC. Encoded protein: CSAHPSGYNEQYF. The rearrangement links TRBV20-1 to TRBJ2-1; D is uncertain. The DNA end is more similar to TRBJ2-7, so the J call may be wrong. This CDR3 region has 13 residues. Germline CDR1 and CDR2: DFQATT and SNEGSKA (reference sequence).